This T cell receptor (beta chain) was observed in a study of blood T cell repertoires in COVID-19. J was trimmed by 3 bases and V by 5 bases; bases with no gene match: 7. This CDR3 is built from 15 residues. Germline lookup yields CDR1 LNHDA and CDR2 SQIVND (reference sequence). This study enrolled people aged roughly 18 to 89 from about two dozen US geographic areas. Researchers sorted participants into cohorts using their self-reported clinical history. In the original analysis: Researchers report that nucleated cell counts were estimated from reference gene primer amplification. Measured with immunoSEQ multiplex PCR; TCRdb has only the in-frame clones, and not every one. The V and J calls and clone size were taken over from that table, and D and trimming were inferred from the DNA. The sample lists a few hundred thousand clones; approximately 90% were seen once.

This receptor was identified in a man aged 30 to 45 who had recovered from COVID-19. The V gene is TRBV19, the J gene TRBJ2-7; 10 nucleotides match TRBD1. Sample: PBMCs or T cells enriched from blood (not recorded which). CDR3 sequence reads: CASSAGTGEFYEQYF. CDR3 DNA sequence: TGTGCCAGTAGTGCGGGGACAGGGGAATTCTACGAGCAGTACTTC.